This record covers a single T cell receptor beta chain. Its antigen is still unknown. V lost 2 bases and J 2 bases, leaving 11 bases between the germline ends. Germline loops: CDR1 LGHNA, CDR2 YNFKEQ. CDR3 length: 15 amino acids. This sample was included in a study of memory CD4+ T cells and cytomegalovirus serostatus. General study findings and limits: A US-trained random forest predicted CMV serostatus with median AUC around 0.91. Suggested: most of the CMV-linked TCR signature lies in CD4+ memory cells.

Single viable CD3+CD4+CD8-CD45RO+ cells were sorted as the memory CD4+ T cells. Serum IgG to CMV pp150, pp28, p38 and p52 defined serostatus. Original methodology: Out-of-frame sequences were removed, leaving 2 million to 2.5 million distinct TCRbeta sequences. Only in-frame clones appear in the TCRdb table, and some are missing; sequencing was by immunoSEQ multiplex PCR. The V and J calls and clone size are taken from that table; D and trimming were inferred from the DNA. The top ten clones hold roughly 0.5% of a sample with tens of thousands of clones, more than 70% of them seen once. The chain links TRBV4-2 to TRBJ2-3, with D perhaps TRBD1 or TRBD2 (5 bases each). The specimen was memory CD4+ T cells from blood. The source is an adult in good health and CMV-seronegative. Some clones in this sample may be carry-over from other donors' samples. CDR3 coding DNA: TGTGCCAGCAGCCAACTCACGGGGACCACAGATACGCAGTATTTT. It specifies CASSQLTGTTDTQYF.